The T cell receptor (beta chain) under discussion was sequenced for a study of CD8 T cells in Susac syndrome. Study-level points and caveats: Total CD8+ repertoires held some 16 Susac-specific public clones, while CD8+ TEMRA repertoires held 5 or 6.

RNA in amounts of roughly 0.5 to 1 ug was reverse transcribed with random hexamers. Amplification of the TCR beta CDR3 was carried out by immunoSEQ multiplex PCR, which spanned a total of 54 Vbeta and 13 Jbeta segments. MiXCR, applied by TCRdb to the immunoSEQ multiplex PCR reads, yields one record per CDR3 protein. The sample records about 53,000 distinct CDR3 sequences, about 95% being singletons. Comment on this clonotype: Its antigen is currently unknown.

The T cells that were sequenced for TCR beta were CD8+ and CD4+ cells from blood. Negative magnetic isolation gave CD8+ and CD4+ cells; FACS enriched CD8+ TEMRA. This CDR3 has 14 residues. Trimming removed 2 bases at V and 4 bases at J, with 10 bases between. The clonotype originates from a human donor with Susac syndrome. Sample: CD8+ T cells from PBMCs. The rearrangement joins TRBV12-3 or TRBV12-4 to TRBJ2-3; a weak D match, TRBD1 (6 bases). CDR3 protein: CASSLWSGADTQYF. The CDR3 bases are TGTGCCAGCAGTTTATGGTCAGGGGCAGATACGCAGTATTTT.